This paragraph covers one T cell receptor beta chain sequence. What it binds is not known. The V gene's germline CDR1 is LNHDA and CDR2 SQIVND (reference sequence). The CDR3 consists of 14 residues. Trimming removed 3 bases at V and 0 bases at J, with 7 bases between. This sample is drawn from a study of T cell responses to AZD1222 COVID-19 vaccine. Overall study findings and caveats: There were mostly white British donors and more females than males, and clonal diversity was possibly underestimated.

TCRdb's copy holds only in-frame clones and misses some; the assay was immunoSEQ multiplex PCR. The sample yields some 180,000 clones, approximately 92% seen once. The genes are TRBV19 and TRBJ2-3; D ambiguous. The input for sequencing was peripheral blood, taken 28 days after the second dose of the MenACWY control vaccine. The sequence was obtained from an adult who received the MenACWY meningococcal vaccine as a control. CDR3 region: CASSITDSTDTQYF. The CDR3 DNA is TGTGCCAGTAGTATTACAGATAGCACAGATACGCAGTATTTT.